The 2 T cell receptor beta chains below were found in one sample sequenced in a study of blood T cells in healthy people across ages (dated by TCRdb to between 2015 and 2017). The library was made by 5' RACE. Data came from an Illumina HiSeq 2500. The second PCR ran for about 7 to 11 cycles and used a J-beta primer mix along with a sample-barcoded 5' primer. The raw public data were reprocessed by TCRdb itself: fastp quality trimming at Q25, MiXCR clonotype calling, in-frame beta chains only. Identical CDR3 proteins give one entry, which carries the most common genes and DNA. For this sample there are about 640,000 distinct CDR3 sequences; under 65% appear just once. Roughly 34% of the sample rests with the top ten. What was sequenced was blood. These receptors were obtained from a man in his 60s in good health.

The chain uses TRBV6-5 and TRBJ1-2; D perhaps matches TRBD1 (5 bases). The CDR3 runs to 14 residues. Trimming left V 5 bases short and J 7 bases short, with 17 bases between. Germline V gene lookup returns CDR1 MNHEY and CDR2 SVGAGI. This CDR3 is CASSPGGAVRGYTF. The CDR3 coding sequence is TGTGCCAGCAGTCCCGGCGGGGCGGTGCGTGGCTACACCTTC.

This clonotype was found once. J is TRBJ2-3 and V is TRBV12-3 or TRBV12-4; 7 bases align to TRBD2. The CDR3 length is 16 residues. V lost 5 bases to trimming and J lost 2 bases; unmatched junction nucleotides: 10. The CDR3 nucleotides are TGTGCCAGCAGTCCTAGCGGTGGCGGGGACACAGATACGCAGTATTTT. This translates into CASSPSGGGDTDTQYF.